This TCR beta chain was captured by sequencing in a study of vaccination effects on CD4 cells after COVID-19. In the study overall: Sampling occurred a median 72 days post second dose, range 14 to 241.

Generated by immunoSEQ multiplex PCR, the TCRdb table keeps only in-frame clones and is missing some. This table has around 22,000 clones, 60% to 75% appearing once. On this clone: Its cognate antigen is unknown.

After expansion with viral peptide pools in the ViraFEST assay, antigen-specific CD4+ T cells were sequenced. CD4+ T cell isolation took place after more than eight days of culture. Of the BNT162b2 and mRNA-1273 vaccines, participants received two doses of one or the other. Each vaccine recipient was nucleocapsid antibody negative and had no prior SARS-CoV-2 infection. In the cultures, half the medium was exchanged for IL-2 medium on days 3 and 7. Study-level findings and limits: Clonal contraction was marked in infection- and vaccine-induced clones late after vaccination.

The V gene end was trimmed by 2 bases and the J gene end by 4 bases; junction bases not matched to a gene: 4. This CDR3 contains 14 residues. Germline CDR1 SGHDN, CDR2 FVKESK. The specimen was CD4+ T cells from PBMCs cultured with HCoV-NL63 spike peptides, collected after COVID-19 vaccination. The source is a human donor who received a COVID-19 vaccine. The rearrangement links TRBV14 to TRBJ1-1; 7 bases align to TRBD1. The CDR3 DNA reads TGTGCCAGCAGCCAAACAGGGGTAGGCACTGAAGCTTTCTTT. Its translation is CASSQTGVGTEAFF.